These T cell receptor beta chains were read from a single sample in a study of cytomegalovirus exposure and HLA in healthy donors. Here immunoSEQ multiplex PCR was the method, and the copy in TCRdb shows in-frame clones only, minus some. Listed are 140,000 to 150,000 clones; 0.9% to 1% falls within the top ten. Sequencing input: PBMCs. The receptors here all came from a male donor in good health and CMV-seronegative. CDR3s leave out the opening cysteine and the closing phenylalanine or tryptophan. D genes are given only for firm matches.

TRBJ1-5,TRBV2,TRBD1,ASQIDRDRQPQH
TRBJ2-3,TRBV4-2,-,ASSPTGTLGDTQY
TRBJ2-3,TRBV19,-,ASSMGRDYTHTQY
TRBJ2-3,TRBV5-1,-,ASSFGHGDTQY
TRBJ1-1,TRBV19,-,ASSIDPPSEAF
TRBJ2-1,TRBV5-5,TRBD2,ASSLSSFGGAYNEQF
TRBJ1-2,TRBV30,TRBD1,AWTLTGAPNYGYT
TRBJ2-4,TRBV5-1,TRBD1,ASRPGQGTKNIQY
TRBJ2-2,TRBV4-3,-,ASSQANHGELF
TRBJ2-7,TRBV7-9,TRBD1,ASSSPGGSYEQY
TRBJ1-1,TRBV2,-,AIPSRNTEAF
TRBJ2-3,TRBV7-9,-,ASRAGRTDTQY
TRBJ2-1,TRBV30,TRBD1,AWRTGQGSEQF
TRBJ2-7,TRBV7-6,TRBD2,ASSSSGGYEQY
TRBJ2-2,TRBV5-4,TRBD2,ASSFLGGDGELF
TRBJ2-7,TRBV7-2,-,ASSLGYRGGYEQY
TRBJ2-1,TRBV18,-,ASSNSGSSYNEQF
TRBJ2-7,TRBV29-1,-,SVERNYEQY
TRBJ2-2,TRBV19,-,ASSSTLNTGELF
TRBJ2-7,TRBV11-2,-,ASSLAGMTYEQY
TRBJ1-1,TRBV18,-,ASSTTDGNTEAF
TRBJ2-4,TRBV29-1,TRBD1,SVEGGTVDIQY
TRBJ1-6,TRBV4-3,-,ASRQDTAYNSPLH
TRBJ2-2,TRBV7-3,TRBD2,ASSLHVGLAGTGELF
TRBJ2-2,TRBV11-3,-,ASSGAGSSNTGELF
TRBJ2-1,TRBV5-1,TRBD2,ASHHGRSNEQF
TRBJ1-2,TRBV10-1,-,ASTRTPRAYYHGYT
TRBJ2-1,TRBV6-4,TRBD2,ASSVVAGALRGLEQF
TRBJ2-7,TRBV19,-,ASSRDMGLNEQY
TRBJ1-1,TRBV7-2,-,ASSLGGAGGTEAF
TRBJ2-5,TRBV2,-,ASSQRQETQY
TRBJ1-5,TRBV5-1,-,ASSLGGLPNQPQH
TRBJ1-2,TRBV2,TRBD1,ASNRQGDT
TRBJ1-2,TRBV5-4,-,ASSLDRGYGYT
TRBJ1-4,TRBV29-1,TRBD1,SARGQGNEKLF
TRBJ1-3,TRBV2,TRBD1,ASSNRQGSSGNTIY
TRBJ2-5,TRBV18,-,ASSPALEETQY
TRBJ2-3,TRBV30,-,AIEDTQY
TRBJ2-7,TRBV2,-,ASSVGLPSSYEQY
TRBJ2-3,TRBV2,-,ASIGAFYTDTQY
TRBJ2-7,TRBV5-1,-,ASSLQGYEQY
TRBJ2-7,TRBV7-6,TRBD2,ASSLGTSGGDGEQY
TRBJ1-3,TRBV7-9,TRBD1,ASSSQTGRGNTIY
TRBJ2-7,TRBV5-1,-,ASSRDWSEQY
TRBJ1-1,TRBV11-3,TRBD1,ASSSGTANTEAF
TRBJ2-6,TRBV12-5,TRBD2,ASGGTSTSGANVLT
TRBJ1-2,TRBV19,TRBD1,ASSTGTGNYGYT
TRBJ1-2,TRBV6-5,-,ASRPTDRSYGYT
TRBJ1-2,TRBV29-1,-,SARGPDGYT
TRBJ2-7,TRBV7-9,TRBD1,ASSSQGAGQY
TRBJ2-3,TRBV15,TRBD2,ATGAGLGLPDTQY
TRBJ1-2,TRBV27,-,ASSFRGADSGYT
TRBJ2-7,TRBV2,TRBD1,ASSRDRVTYEQY
TRBJ2-1,TRBV13,TRBD2,ASSLSGLAGIYNEQF